The TCR beta chain described here comes from a study of Ad26.COV2.S vaccination and SARS-CoV-2 variants. Study background: Trial arm assignment for the donor was COV1001 Ad26.COV2.S. The study gave Ad26.COV2.S intramuscularly, once or twice 56 days apart. The study's findings and limits: Spike-specific TCR breadth ran higher among vaccine recipients than placebo recipients.

The CDR3 sequence is 15 residues long. CDR1 and CDR2 (germline): SNHLY, FYNNEI. Trimming took 7 bases from V and 1 from J; bases not matched to a gene: 6. Treatment denoted: some 20 received Ad26.COV2.S at low or high dose, single or two shots; 5 received placebo; per-sample allocation not given. Each sample was drawn 63 days after the first injection (of vaccine or placebo). TCRdb's copy holds only in-frame clones and misses some; the assay was immunoSEQ multiplex PCR. Among about 320,000 clones listed, 86% were seen once. Comment on this clone: Its antigen remains unknown.

The source was peripheral blood, collected in a trial of Ad26.COV2.S vaccine versus placebo. The clonotype comes from a person aged 18-60 years who received the Ad26.COV2.S COVID-19 vaccine or a placebo. The J gene is TRBJ1-1, the V gene TRBV2, with 10 positions matching TRBD1. CDR3 DNA sequence: TGTGCCAGCACGGGGACAGGGGTAGGGAACACTGAAGCTTTCTTT. This sequence encodes CASTGTGVGNTEAFF. The full variable domain, with the rest looked up from reference TRBV2 and TRBJ1-1, is EPEVTQTPSHQVTQMGQEVILRCVPISNHLYFYWYRQILGQKVEFLVSFYNNEISEKSEIFDDQFSVERPDGSNFTLKIRSTKLEDSAMYFCASTGTGVGNTEAFFGQGTRLTVV.